This section outlines one T cell receptor (beta chain) sequence together with its context. Its antigen has not been determined. No base qualities exist here, and no much larger clone lies one base off it. Its CDR3 holds 17 amino acids, cysteine through phenylalanine. The retained sequence is limited to the CDR3, 51 bases, with the frame set at the first base. CDR1 and CDR2 are drawn from the germline V gene: ENHRY, SYGVKD. Relative to germline, V is missing 7 bases and J is missing 1 base, with 12 bases of the junction outside any gene match. The data were obtained in a study of beta chain features in type 1 diabetes listed by TCRdb under 2018. Describing the broader study: Mean age, gender distribution, total cell number and subset yield were not different between patients and healthy donors. A total of some 100,000,000 sorted cells were examined across all samples, and a strong correlation was observed between cell number per subset and RNA yield. In the study, recently diagnosed type 1 diabetes patients and matched healthy donors were compared on the TCRB repertoires of their sorted circulating CD4+ T cell subsets. Whereas all 28 donors provided naive and central memory subsets, regulatory and stem cell-like memory subsets were isolated from just 8 patients and roughly eight healthy donors.

All of the isolated RNA was reverse transcribed with the High Capacity cDNA Reverse Transcription Kit, so expressed TCRB transcripts were sequenced. Deep immunoSEQ sequencing was applied to naive, central memory and regulatory T cell samples, giving an average of approximately 3.8 million total reads per sample. Sorted cells were lysed in RLT buffer, and RNA was extracted using DNase-treated RNeasy Micro or Mini kits according to cell number. To prevent cross-contamination, every cell subset was processed on its own, while patient and healthy donor samples were processed together. TCRB sequences were amplified from cDNA with the immunoSEQ multiplex PCR, producing 87-bp fragments spanning the CDR3 region. Sequencing of the amplicons was performed on the Illumina HiSeq platform. Turning to the authors' computational methods: PCR bias was computationally corrected using synthetic template baselines, reads within Hamming distance 2 were collapsed, and singletons that could not be merged were discarded. By aligning reads against IMGT, V, D and J genes, CDR3 length, and insertions or deletions at six rearrangement sites were assigned. Within each subset, clonotype counts were normalized to sorted cell number, after which true diversity and Gini coefficients were computed with the tcR R package. The overlap coefficient, calculated on TCRB nucleotide sequences, was used to quantify repertoire sharing. TCRdb provides this immuneACCESS table in a form limited to in-frame rearrangements. Some clones are lacking; in checked studies, under half of them reflect an unresolved V gene, and why the rest are absent is not known. Clone size and the V and J calls come from that table; the DNA yielded D and trimming. The sample table holds about 15,000 clones, of which around three quarters were seen once. The top ten constitute almost 2.5% of the sample.

What the research found in general, with its limitations: HLA sub-analyses involved small numbers of individuals, so any influence of HLA type on TCRB rearrangement remained unresolved. PCR might favor shorter templates, but patient and control samples were amplified and corrected together, so any skew would affect both groups equally. In all four CD4+ subsets, TCRB CDR3 length was moderately but significantly shorter in type 1 diabetes patients. Fewer insertions and more nucleotide deletions at VDJ recombination sites were observed in patients with type 1 diabetes, implying thymic rearrangement abnormalities. The naive, central memory and regulatory TCRB repertoires appeared to resemble one another more closely among patients than among healthy donors. Sequencing cDNA rather than genomic DNA could over-represent highly expressing activated cells, although activation and CD3 levels did not differ between groups.

A single peripheral blood draw of around 0.11 L on average was collected from each donor into heparinised tubes. Naive, central memory, regulatory and stem cell-like memory CD4+ T cells were sorted on a BD FACSAria II using a panel including CD45RO, CCR7, CD25, CD127, CD95 and CD27. All sorted populations exceeded 95% purity. Right away, PBMCs were isolated by Lymphoprep density gradient centrifugation and were stained directly, with no culture step. Samples were stained and sorted in pairs, with one healthy donor and one patient per experiment, so that batch effects were minimized. The sequence was collected from a man younger than 45 with type 1 diabetes. The chain links TRBV10-3 with TRBJ1-1; the junction holds 10 bases that match TRBD1. The material sequenced was Tregs from blood. The cell subset or site label, read with the paper, signifies: regulatory CD4+ T cells. The CDR3 sequence is CAITSGGTGVKNTEAFF. Here is the DNA: TGTGCCATCACCTCAGGGGGGACAGGGGTCAAGAACACTGAAGCTTTCTTT.